A single T cell receptor beta chain is shown here with its context. Profiling relied on immunoSEQ multiplex PCR, and the TCRdb table lists in-frame clones only, not all of them. Among 25,000 to 30,000 clones, roughly 84% were seen once, and the ten largest hold approximately 1.8%. The sample originates from a study of T cell clonotyping in hematopoietic cell transplantation. This CDR3 has 11 residues. Germline lookup yields CDR1 LGHNA and CDR2 YSLEER. The V end lost 5 bases, the J end lost 3 bases, and 2 bases lay between the germline ends. Stated time point: recipient sample about 28 days before transplant, after cytoreduction.

The chain combines TRBV4-3 with TRBJ1-3, with no clear D. Sequenced here: peripheral blood mononuclear cells, sampled before stem cell transplant. The TCR comes from a man aged 40-50 years with acute myeloid leukemia. Some clones in this sample may be carry-over from other donors' samples. The CDR3 region has the DNA TGCGCCAGCAGCAATGGAAACACCATATATTTT. This encodes CASSNGNTIYF.